Below are 2 T cell receptor beta chains sequenced from a single sample in a study of T cells in Graves' hyperthyroidism and ophthalmopathy. Amplification targeted TCR beta CDR3 regions from RNA transcripts. With the HTBI primer set, the TCR CDR3 went through a first round of RT-PCR. TCRdb re-called the multiplex PCR reads with MiXCR, one entry per CDR3 protein. The sample lists approximately 620,000 distinct CDR3 sequences, approximately 16% occurring once. The sequencing sample was made of blood. The source of these receptors is a woman in her thirties or forties with Graves' ophthalmopathy.

The chain recombines TRBV7-9 with TRBJ1-4; 8 positions agree with TRBD1. V gave up 5 bases and J gave up 7 bases; unmatched junction bases: 9. The CDR3 is 15 amino acids. The V gene's germline CDR1 is SEHNR and CDR2 FQNEAQ (reference sequence). The CDR3 region is CASSNEDREGEKLFF. The CDR3 region has the DNA TGTGCCAGCAGCAATGAGGACAGGGAAGGTGAAAAACTGTTTTTT. The variable domain in full, completed from reference TRBV7-9 and TRBJ1-4, reads DTGVSQNPRHKITKRGQNVTFRCDPISEHNRLYWYRQTLGQGPEFLTYFQNEAQLEKSRLLSDRFSAERPKGSFSTLEIQRTEQGDSAMYLCASSNEDREGEKLFFGSGTQLSVL.

Ten or more counts support this clonotype. The chain links TRBV30 to TRBJ1-2, with D perhaps TRBD1 (5 bases). The CDR3 loop spans 15 amino acids. Germline V gene data show CDR1 as GTSNPN and CDR2 as SVGIG (reference sequence). V was cut by 2 bases and J by 0 bases, with 13 bases left in between. The CDR3 spells CAWSRPVTANYGYTF. CDR3 sequence (DNA): TGTGCCTGGAGTAGACCCGTGACAGCTAACTATGGCTACACCTTC.